Detailed here is one T cell receptor beta chain. Its antigen is still unknown. These data originate in a study of response to subunit inactivated influenza vaccine. Findings and limits, study-wide: Authors suggested few new T cells are recruited by each seasonal influenza vaccination.

V lost 6 bases and J lost 2, with 17 bases in between. This CDR3 is 15 amino acids long. Germline CDR1 reads DFQATT; CDR2 reads SNEGSKA (reference sequence). TCRdb reprocessed the RT-PCR reads with MiXCR, giving one entry per CDR3 protein. The table shows 500,000 to 550,000 distinct CDR3 sequences, with under 9% occurring only once. The V gene is TRBV20-1, the J gene TRBJ1-3, with a weak D call TRBD1 (6 bases). The input for sequencing was PBMCs from blood, taken around 25 months after vaccination. The TCR comes from a man aged 50 to 69 who received an inactivated influenza vaccine. The CDR3 DNA follows: TGCAGTGCGGAAGAGGGGGGCGTAGCTGGAAACACCATATATTTT. Translated: CSAEEGGVAGNTIYF.